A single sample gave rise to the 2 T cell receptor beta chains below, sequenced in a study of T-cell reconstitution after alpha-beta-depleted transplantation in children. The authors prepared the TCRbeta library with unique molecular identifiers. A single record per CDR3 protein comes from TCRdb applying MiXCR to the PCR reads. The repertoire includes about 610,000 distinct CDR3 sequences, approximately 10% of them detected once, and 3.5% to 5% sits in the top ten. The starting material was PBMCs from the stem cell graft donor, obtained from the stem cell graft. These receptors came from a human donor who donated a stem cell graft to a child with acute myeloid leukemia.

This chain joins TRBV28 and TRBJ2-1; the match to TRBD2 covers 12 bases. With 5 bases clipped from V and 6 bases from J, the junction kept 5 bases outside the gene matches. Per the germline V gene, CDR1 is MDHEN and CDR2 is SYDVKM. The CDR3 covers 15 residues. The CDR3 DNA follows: TGTGCCAGCAGTCCGCGACTAGCGGGAGTCAATGAGCAGTTCTTC. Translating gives CASSPRLAGVNEQFF. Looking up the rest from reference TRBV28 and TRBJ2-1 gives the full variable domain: DVKVTQSSRYLVKRTGEKVFLECVQDMDHENMFWYRQDPGLGLRLIYFSYDVKMKEKGDIPEGYSVSREKKERFSLILESASTNQTSMYLCASSPRLAGVNEQFFGPGTRLTVL.

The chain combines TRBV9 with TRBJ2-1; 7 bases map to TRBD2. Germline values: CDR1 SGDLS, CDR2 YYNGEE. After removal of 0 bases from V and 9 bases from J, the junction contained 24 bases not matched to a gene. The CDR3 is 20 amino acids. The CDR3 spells CASSVGGGTLVTRETSEQFF. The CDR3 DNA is TGTGCCAGCAGCGTAGGGGGGGGGACCCTGGTAACCCGGGAAACATCTGAGCAGTTCTTC.